Each of the 17 T cell receptor beta chains below was sequenced from the same sample in a study of T cell clonotyping in hematopoietic cell transplantation. The protocol was immunoSEQ multiplex PCR, while the TCRdb copy is restricted to in-frame clones and leaves out a portion. The sample has 15,000 to 20,000 clones; nearly 95% are singletons. The specimen sequenced was peripheral blood mononuclear cells. The source of these receptors is a man aged 40-55 years in good health. Some clones in this sample may be carry-over from other donors' samples.

The chain couples TRBV6-5 to TRBJ1-5, with D possibly matching TRBD1 (6 bases). The CDR3 sequence is 14 residues long. The germline V gene has CDR1 MNHEY and CDR2 SVGAGI. Trimming took 6 bases from V and 2 from J, leaving 11 bases between them. CDR3 sequence (DNA): TGTGCCAGCAGGGCCAGGGGCCGCAATCAGCCCCAGCATTTT. This translates into CASRARGRNQPQHF.

J is TRBJ2-7 and V is TRBV28, with D hard to call. From germline, CDR1 is MDHEN and CDR2 SYDVKM. Between the trimmed V and J ends, which lost 5 bases and 5 bases, there was a span of 10 bases. The CDR3 covers 12 residues. The CDR3 spells CASSLFLDEQYF. CDR3 DNA sequence: TGTGCCAGCAGTCTTTTCCTGGACGAGCAGTACTTC.

The gene calls are TRBV20-1 and TRBJ2-7, with unresolved D. Trimming cost V 1 base and J 3 bases, with 4 bases left between them. Germline V gene lookup returns CDR1 DFQATT and CDR2 SNEGSKA (reference sequence). There are 11 residues in the CDR3. CDR3: CSARGSYEQYF. CDR3 coding DNA: TGCAGTGCTAGAGGCAGCTACGAGCAGTACTTC.

This clone turned up a few times. V usage is TRBV2 and J usage is TRBJ1-2, with D uncertain. This CDR3 is 12 amino acids long. From germline, CDR1 is SNHLY and CDR2 FYNNEI. V was trimmed by 3 bases and J by 5 bases, leaving 7 bases between them. CDR3 DNA sequence: TGTGCCAGCAGTGACATTCAGTATGGCTACACCTTC. Translated: CASSDIQYGYTF.

This clone came up once. This chain joins TRBV4-3 and TRBJ2-1, with D perhaps matching TRBD1 (5 bases). CDR1 and CDR2 (germline): LGHNA, YSLEER. Trimming took off 1 base at V and 6 bases at J, with 13 bases between the two ends. This CDR3 spans 15 amino acids. CDR3 bases: TGCGCCAGCAGCCAAGGGGCAGGGCATCTCAATGAGCAGTTCTTC. Its protein product is CASSQGAGHLNEQFF.

The chain couples TRBV19 to TRBJ2-3; TRBD2 agrees at 9 bases. J gave up 9 bases and V 3 bases, and 10 bases lay outside the gene matches. Germline V lookup: CDR1 LNHDA, CDR2 SQIVND (reference sequence). CDR3 length: 15 amino acids. CDR3 in DNA: TGTGCCAGTAGTATTTTTAGCGGGGGAGGCAAGACGCAGTATTTT. Amino acid sequence: CASSIFSGGGKTQYF.

This clone showed up just a few times. This chain joins TRBV5-1 and TRBJ2-6; 10 positions agree with TRBD1. CDR1 and CDR2 (germline): SGHRS, YFSETQ. CDR3 length: 18 residues. J gave up 2 bases and V 0 bases, and 5 bases lay outside the gene matches. In nucleotides, the CDR3 is TGCGCCAGCAGCTTGGGGACAGGGGGAAGGACTGGGGCCAACGTCCTGACTTTC. This gives the protein CASSLGTGGRTGANVLTF.

The chain joins TRBV19 to TRBJ2-7, with 9 bases aligning to TRBD2. V gave up 1 base and J gave up 2 bases; unmatched junction bases: 3. Germline-derived CDR1 and CDR2 are LNHDA and SQIVND (reference sequence). There are 15 residues in the CDR3. CDR3 in DNA: TGTGCCAGTAGTATAGGTAGCGGGAGAACCTACGAGCAGTACTTC. Protein: CASSIGSGRTYEQYF.

The chain joins TRBV6-5 to TRBJ1-1; possible D gene TRBD1, 6 bases. The CDR3 spans 15 residues. Germline CDR1 reads MNHEY; CDR2 reads SVGAGI. V lost 0 bases to trimming and J lost 1 base, with 9 bases between them. The CDR3: CASSYSSRGNTEAFF. CDR3 sequence (DNA): TGTGCCAGCAGTTACTCGTCCAGGGGGAACACTGAAGCTTTCTTT.

This chain connects TRBV6-5 to TRBJ2-5; D ambiguous. The ends were cut back, 6 bases at V and 0 bases at J, with 8 bases in the middle. Per germline, CDR1 MNHEY and CDR2 SVGAGI. There are 13 residues in the CDR3. The DNA of the CDR3 is TGTGCCAGCAGCCGCCACAACCAAGAGACCCAGTACTTC. Translating gives CASSRHNQETQYF.

This chain joins TRBV6-5 and TRBJ2-2, with TRBD2 matching 10 bases. The CDR3 runs to 15 residues. Germline values: CDR1 MNHEY, CDR2 SVGAGI. The ends lost 10 bases at V and 1 base at J; junction bases unmatched: 6. The CDR3 region has the DNA TGTGCCACCAAAGCGGGGGGGCGGAACACCGGGGAGCTGTTTTTT. Translating gives CATKAGGRNTGELFF.

The rearrangement uses TRBV30 and TRBJ2-5; 12 bases agree with TRBD2. Per the germline V gene, CDR1 is GTSNPN and CDR2 is SVGIG (reference sequence). The CDR3 runs to 15 residues. Trimming at V came to 3 bases and at J to 4 bases, leaving 6 bases not matched to a gene. The CDR3 region is CAWSLLAGGGETQYF. The DNA for the CDR3 is TGTGCCTGGAGCCTCCTAGCGGGAGGGGGAGAGACCCAGTACTTC.

The chain couples TRBV30 to TRBJ2-7, with D tentatively TRBD2 (5 bases). This CDR3 is 13 amino acids long. Germline-derived CDR1 and CDR2 are GTSNPN and SVGIG (reference sequence). Deletions cut 2 bases from V and 6 bases from J, with 14 bases between. The CDR3 DNA follows: TGTGCCTGGAGTCTCGGGAAAGGCGGCGAGCAGTACTTC. Translating gives CAWSLGKGGEQYF.

The J gene is TRBJ2-7, the V gene TRBV7-3; the match to TRBD1 covers 7 bases. Trimming cost V 10 bases and J 1 base; bases outside gene matches: 4. The CDR3 runs 12 residues. CDR1 SGHTA and CDR2 FQGTGA come from the germline V gene. The CDR3 reads CAKGGLSYEQYF. For the CDR3, the DNA is TGTGCCAAAGGGGGCCTGTCCTACGAGCAGTACTTC.

The rearrangement links TRBV5-1 to TRBJ2-5; weak D call: TRBD1 (6 bases). The CDR3 length is 13 residues. Trimming shortened V by 5 bases and J by 5 bases, and 13 bases separated the two germline ends. Germline CDR1 reads SGHRS; CDR2 reads YFSETQ. CDR3 region: CASSKPGEETQYF. CDR3 sequence (DNA): TGCGCCAGCAGTAAGCCAGGGGAGGAGACCCAGTACTTC.

The CDR3 DNA reads as TGTGCCAGCAGCCAAGGAACGACGGTACGACCTGAAGCTTTCTTT. Amino acid sequence: CASSQGTTVRPEAFF. V is TRBV6-1 and J is TRBJ1-1; unclear D gene. The CDR3 extends over 15 amino acids. Germline V gene sequence: CDR1 MNHNS, CDR2 SASEGT. Trimming took off 6 bases at V and 6 bases at J, with 20 bases between the two ends.

J is TRBJ2-3 and V is TRBV5-4, with no clear D. V was cut by 4 bases and J by 2 bases, with 11 bases left in between. CDR1 is SGHNT and CDR2 is YYREEE in the germline V gene (reference sequence). CDR3 length: 14 residues. In DNA, the CDR3 is TGTGCCAGCAGCCTGGTAGGTTCCACAGATACGCAGTATTTT. This gives the protein CASSLVGSTDTQYF.